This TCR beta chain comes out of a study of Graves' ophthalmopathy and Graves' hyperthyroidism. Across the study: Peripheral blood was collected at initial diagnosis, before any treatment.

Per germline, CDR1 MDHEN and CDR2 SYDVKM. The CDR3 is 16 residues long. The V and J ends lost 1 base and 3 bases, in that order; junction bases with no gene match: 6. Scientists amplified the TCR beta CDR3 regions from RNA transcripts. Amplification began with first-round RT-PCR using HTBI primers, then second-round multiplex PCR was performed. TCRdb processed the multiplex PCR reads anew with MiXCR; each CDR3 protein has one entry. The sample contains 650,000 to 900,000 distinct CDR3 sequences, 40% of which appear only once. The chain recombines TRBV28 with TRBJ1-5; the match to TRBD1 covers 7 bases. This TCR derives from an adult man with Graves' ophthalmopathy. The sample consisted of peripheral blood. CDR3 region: CASSLLGQANNQPQHF. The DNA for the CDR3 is TGTGCCAGCAGTTTATTAGGACAGGCGAACAATCAGCCCCAGCATTTT.